Each of the 27 T cell receptor beta chains below was sequenced from the same sample in a study of cytomegalovirus exposure and HLA in healthy donors. Researchers ran the PCR with 60 Vbeta and 13 Jbeta primers. Method: immunoSEQ multiplex PCR; TCRdb's copy keeps in-frame clones and lacks some. Found here are about 120,000 clones, approximately 80% of them singletons; the top ten hold roughly 2.4%. The specimen was PBMCs. The receptors derive from a man younger than 45 in good health and CMV-seronegative.

The chain employs TRBV7-9 and TRBJ2-1; the D is unclear. V lost 8 bases and J 10 bases, leaving 12 bases between the germline ends. The CDR3 has 11 residues. Germline CDR1 and CDR2: SEHNR and FQNEAQ (reference sequence). CDR3: CASRSVCEQFF. Here the CDR3 DNA reads TGTGCCAGCCGGTCTGTCTGCGAGCAGTTCTTC.

Only a few counts were recorded for this clone. The chain employs TRBV28 and TRBJ2-7, with 7 bases lining up with TRBD1. The length of the CDR3 is 16 residues. The V and J ends lost 3 bases and 3 bases, in that order; junction bases with no gene match: 11. Germline loops: CDR1 MDHEN, CDR2 SYDVKM. The CDR3 DNA reads TGTGCCAGCAGTTTTGTTATCAGGGACAGCTACTACGAGCAGTACTTC. Translation gives CASSFVIRDSYYEQYF.

V is TRBV28 and J is TRBJ1-1, with 9 bases aligning to TRBD1. With 5 bases clipped from V and 4 bases from J, the junction kept 5 bases outside the gene matches. Germline loops: CDR1 MDHEN, CDR2 SYDVKM. The CDR3 sequence is 14 residues long. In nucleotides, the CDR3 is TGTGCCAGCAGTCACAGGGGGCGCTTCACTGAAGCTTTCTTT. Its translation is CASSHRGRFTEAFF.

The chain joins TRBV7-2 to TRBJ1-2, with 8 bases aligning to TRBD1. Germline V gives CDR1 SGHTA, CDR2 FQGNSA. With V trimmed by 4 bases and J by 3 bases, 13 bases remained unmatched. The CDR3 has 17 amino acids. In DNA, the CDR3 is TGTGCCAGCAGCTACCTCGGACAGGGCCCATCGTACTATGGCTACACCTTC. Amino acid sequence: CASSYLGQGPSYYGYTF.

The chain couples TRBV7-2 to TRBJ2-7; 11 bases agree with TRBD1. The V segment lost 2 bases and the J segment 2 bases; nucleotides outside the gene matches: 2. Per the germline V gene, CDR1 is SGHTA and CDR2 is FQGNSA. The CDR3 runs to 15 residues. This CDR3 is CASSLRGQGAYEQYF. CDR3 nucleotide sequence: TGTGCCAGCAGCTTAAGGGGACAGGGGGCCTACGAGCAGTACTTC.

This clone has a handful of counts. This chain uses TRBV5-1 with TRBJ1-4; TRBD1 is a possible D gene (6 bases). Per the germline V gene, CDR1 is SGHRS and CDR2 is YFSETQ. Trimming removed 4 bases from V and 4 bases from J, with 11 bases in between. There are 14 residues in the CDR3. The CDR3 region has the DNA TGCGCCAGCAGCCCGGACAGAAGTAATGAAAAACTGTTTTTT. Protein product: CASSPDRSNEKLFF.

This clone has only one observation. The chain uses TRBV7-2 and TRBJ2-7; 8 bases align to TRBD2. The V segment lost 6 bases and the J segment 2 bases; nucleotides outside the gene matches: 6. This CDR3 comprises 14 residues. The germline V gene has CDR1 SGHTA and CDR2 FQGNSA. CDR3 amino acids: CASSPGTRPYEQYF. CDR3 coding DNA: TGTGCCAGCAGTCCCGGGACTAGACCCTACGAGCAGTACTTC.

The chain carries TRBV9 and TRBJ2-5; 14 bases agree with TRBD2. Germline V gives CDR1 SGDLS, CDR2 YYNGEE. CDR3 length: 21 residues. V was clipped by 0 bases and J by 2 bases; unmatched bases: 15. The CDR3, as DNA: TGTGCCAGCAGCGTAGCCGGACTAGCGGGAGGCCCGGGGTGGAAACAAGAGACCCAGTACTTC. This translates into CASSVAGLAGGPGWKQETQYF.

V gene TRBV30 combines with J gene TRBJ2-3; 10 positions match TRBD2. Germline trimming cut 3 bases from V and 6 bases from J; bases unmatched to any gene: 9. Germline V gene lookup returns CDR1 GTSNPN and CDR2 SVGIG (reference sequence). The CDR3 spans 15 residues. CDR3 bases: TGTGCCTGGAGAAGGCGACTAGCGGGCGGGGATACGCAGTATTTT. It encodes CAWRRRLAGGDTQYF.

This sequence joins TRBV30 and TRBJ1-3; 11 bases are a match to TRBD1. CDR3 size: 14 residues. Germline V gene data show CDR1 as GTSNPN and CDR2 as SVGIG (reference sequence). The ends lost 5 bases at V and 0 bases at J; junction bases unmatched: 0. Here the CDR3 reads CAWGTGGSGNTIYF. In nucleotides, the CDR3 is TGTGCCTGGGGGACAGGGGGCTCTGGAAACACCATATATTTT.

This chain joins TRBV6-5 and TRBJ2-1; 7 bases align to TRBD1. J was trimmed by 6 bases and V by 7 bases; bases with no gene match: 0. The CDR3 is made up of 11 amino acids. CDR1 is MNHEY and CDR2 is SVGAGI in the germline V gene. The CDR3 region has the DNA TGTGCCAGCACAGGGGGCAATGAGCAGTTCTTC. As protein: CASTGGNEQFF.

Only a few counts were recorded for this clone. The rearrangement uses TRBV7-2 and TRBJ2-5, with D perhaps TRBD2 (5 bases). The germline CDR1 and CDR2 sequences are SGHTA and FQGNSA. The CDR3 runs to 13 residues. Trimming cost V 8 bases and J 1 base, with 11 bases left between them. CDR3 nucleotide sequence: TGTGCCAGCGAGCGGTCCCCCCAAGAGACCCAGTACTTC. It yields the protein CASERSPQETQYF. Full variable domain (missing parts from reference TRBV7-2 and TRBJ2-5): GAGVSQSPSNKVTEKGKDVELRCDPISGHTALYWYRQSLGQGLEFLIYFQGNSAPDKSGLPSDRFSAERTGGSVSTLTIQRTQQEDSAVYLCASERSPQETQYFGPGTRLLVL.

Only one count was recorded for this clone. The same CDR3 can be traced to other DNA sequences in this sample. The V gene is TRBV27, the J gene TRBJ2-7; TRBD1 is a possible D gene (5 bases). The CDR3 is 13 amino acids. Per germline, CDR1 MNHEY and CDR2 SMNVEV (reference sequence). V gave up 4 bases and J gave up 3 bases, with 10 bases separating them. The CDR3 bases are TGTGCCAGCAGTTCAGGGTTGAGCTACGAGCAGTACTTC. This encodes CASSSGLSYEQYF.

This clone was observed a single time. This chain uses TRBV28 with TRBJ1-2, with TRBD1 identical over 7 bases. V was clipped by 7 bases and J by 7 bases; unmatched bases: 6. Germline V lookup: CDR1 MDHEN, CDR2 SYDVKM. The CDR3 has 12 amino acids. CDR3 coding DNA: TGTGCCAGCATCAGTCAGGGGGGTGGCTACACCTTC. Its protein is CASISQGGGYTF.

V usage is TRBV11-3 and J usage is TRBJ2-5; 9 bases align to TRBD1. Trimming cost V 6 bases and J 5 bases; bases outside gene matches: 4. This CDR3 comprises 13 residues. Germline loops: CDR1 SGHNT, CDR2 YENEEA. CDR3 nucleotide sequence: TGTGCCAGCAGGGACAGGGGCGGGGAGACCCAGTACTTC. Translation: CASRDRGGETQYF.

The chain carries TRBV29-1 and TRBJ2-2, with no clear D. Trimming stripped 3 bases from V and 0 bases from J, with 8 bases between. CDR3 length: 14 residues. Germline V gene data show CDR1 as SQVTM and CDR2 as ANQGSEA. The CDR3 nucleotides are TGCAGCGTTGAGGGCCGAGCGAACACCGGGGAGCTGTTTTTT. Translation: CSVEGRANTGELFF.

This sequence joins TRBV7-9 and TRBJ1-2, with 7 nucleotides matching TRBD1. This CDR3 comprises 17 residues. V lost 5 bases to trimming and J lost 0 bases; unmatched junction nucleotides: 12. The germline V gene encodes CDR1 SEHNR and CDR2 FQNEAQ (reference sequence). The CDR3 nucleotides are TGTGCCAGCAGCGCCGGCCTTTGGGACAGCTCTAACTATGGCTACACCTTC. It encodes CASSAGLWDSSNYGYTF.

CDR3 amino acids: CASSGGPRNEQFF. CDR3 bases: TGTGCCAGCAGCGGAGGACCACGAAACGAGCAGTTCTTC. The V and J genes are TRBV7-9 and TRBJ2-1, with D tentatively TRBD2 (5 bases). The CDR3 totals 13 residues. V was pared by 5 bases and J by 10 bases, with 15 bases between. Germline values: CDR1 SEHNR, CDR2 FQNEAQ (reference sequence).

The chain couples TRBV29-1 to TRBJ2-2, with D maybe TRBD2 (5 bases). V was pared by 7 bases and J by 0 bases, with 9 bases between. CDR1 and CDR2 (germline): SQVTM, ANQGSEA. This CDR3 is built from 13 residues. The CDR3 coding sequence is TGCAGCGGGACTCCTGCGAACACCGGGGAGCTGTTTTTT. Protein: CSGTPANTGELFF.

J is TRBJ2-1 and V is TRBV5-8; 15 bases match TRBD2. Losses at the gene ends were 3 bases for V and 8 bases for J; bases not matched to a gene: 12. The CDR3 runs 18 residues. CDR1 is SGHTS, CDR2 YDEGEE, per germline. The CDR3 coding sequence is TGTGCCAGCAGCTGGGCGGGGTATCGGACTAGCGGGAGGGATGAGCAGTTCTTC. Amino acids: CASSWAGYRTSGRDEQFF. The full variable domain, with the rest looked up from reference TRBV5-8 and TRBJ2-1, is EAGVTQSPTHLIKTRGQQATLRCSPISGHTSVYWYQQALGLGLQFLLWYDEGEERNRGNFPPRFSGRQFPNYSSELNVNALELEDSALYLCASSWAGYRTSGRDEQFFGPGTRLTVL.

The chain carries TRBV6-5 and TRBJ2-7; D is ambiguous. The CDR3 is 16 residues long. CDR1 is MNHEY and CDR2 is SVGAGI in the germline V gene. V was shortened by 0 bases and J by 2 bases, with 14 bases between the two germline ends. The CDR3 region is CASSYSLAAGTYEQYF. DNA for the CDR3: TGTGCCAGCAGTTACTCGTTAGCAGCCGGCACCTACGAGCAGTACTTC.

V is TRBV9 and J is TRBJ2-5, with 9 nucleotides matching TRBD2. The J call could be wrong; TRBJ2-7 is a better fit for the DNA end. The CDR3 covers 14 residues. Germline lookup yields CDR1 SGDLS and CDR2 YYNGEE. In nucleotides, the CDR3 is TGTGCCAGCAGCTCAGGGACTAGCTTTTACGAGCAGTACTTC. Translated: CASSSGTSFYEQYF.

The V call is TRBV9, the J call TRBJ2-7; 11 bases are a match to TRBD1. Trimming removed 0 bases from V and 1 base from J; junction bases left unmatched: 6. Germline loops: CDR1 SGDLS, CDR2 YYNGEE. The CDR3 totals 17 residues. CDR3 sequence reads: CASSVGIRDRGSYEQYF. As DNA, the CDR3 is TGTGCCAGCAGCGTAGGGATCCGGGACAGGGGGTCCTACGAGCAGTACTTC.

The chain links TRBV10-3 to TRBJ1-5; possible D gene TRBD1, 5 bases. The CDR3 length is 12 residues. V was pared by 4 bases and J by 5 bases, with 6 bases between. Looked up from germline, CDR1 is ENHRY and CDR2 is SYGVKD. The CDR3 loop is CAISGDYQPQHF. CDR3 DNA sequence: TGTGCCATCAGTGGGGACTATCAGCCCCAGCATTTT.

This sequence joins TRBV4-1 and TRBJ2-1, with D perhaps matching TRBD2 (6 bases). V dropped 1 base and J dropped 8 bases, with 18 bases sitting between them. The CDR3 length is 16 residues. The germline CDR1 and CDR2 sequences are MGHRA and YSYEKL. As DNA, the CDR3 is TGCGCCAGCAGCCAAGGGGAGGTGGGAGCGAGTTATGAGCAGTTCTTC. It specifies CASSQGEVGASYEQFF.

This chain uses TRBV5-6 with TRBJ2-2, with 11 bases that match TRBD2. CDR3 length: 19 residues. Trimming cost V 0 bases and J 6 bases; bases outside gene matches: 13. Germline CDR1 SGHDT, CDR2 YYEEEE. The CDR3 region is CASSLGAIAGGPEAGELFF. CDR3 sequence (DNA): TGTGCCAGCAGCTTGGGGGCTATAGCGGGAGGGCCTGAGGCCGGGGAGCTGTTTTTT. Combining the CDR3 with reference TRBV5-6 and TRBJ2-2 gives the whole variable domain DAGVTQSPTHLIKTRGQQVTLRCSPKSGHDTVSWYQQALGQGPQFIFQYYEEEERQRGNFPDRFSGHQFPNYSSELNVNALLLGDSALYLCASSLGAIAGGPEAGELFFGEGSRLTVL.

The chain joins TRBV5-4 to TRBJ2-3; 12 nucleotides line up with TRBD1. The ends lost 4 bases at V and 4 bases at J; junction bases unmatched: 10. The V gene's germline CDR1 is SGHNT and CDR2 YYREEE (reference sequence). The CDR3 loop spans 17 amino acids. The CDR3 nucleotides are TGTGCCAGCAGCCCAACCCCGGGACAGGGGGCGGCAGATACGCAGTATTTT. It encodes CASSPTPGQGAADTQYF. The variable domain in full, with the rest retrieved from reference TRBV5-4 and TRBJ2-3, is ETGVTQSPTHLIKTRGQQVTLRCSSQSGHNTVSWYQQALGQGPQFIFQYYREEENGRGNFPPRFSGLQFPNYSSELNVNALELDDSALYLCASSPTPGQGAADTQYFGPGTRLTVL.